This T cell receptor beta chain originates from a study of blood T cell repertoires in COVID-19. The CDR3 contains 12 residues. Germline-derived CDR1 and CDR2 are MNHNY and SVGAGI (reference sequence). Measured with immunoSEQ multiplex PCR; TCRdb has only the in-frame clones, and not every one. The sample contains around 340,000 clones, approximately 82% of which appear only once. The material sequenced was peripheral blood. This chain connects TRBV6-6 to TRBJ2-7; D is perhaps TRBD2 (5 bases). This TCR came from a man aged 30-40 years with active or convalescent COVID-19. The CDR3 is CASGASSYEQYF. The CDR3 DNA reads TGTGCAAGCGGTGCCAGCTCCTACGAGCAGTACTTC.